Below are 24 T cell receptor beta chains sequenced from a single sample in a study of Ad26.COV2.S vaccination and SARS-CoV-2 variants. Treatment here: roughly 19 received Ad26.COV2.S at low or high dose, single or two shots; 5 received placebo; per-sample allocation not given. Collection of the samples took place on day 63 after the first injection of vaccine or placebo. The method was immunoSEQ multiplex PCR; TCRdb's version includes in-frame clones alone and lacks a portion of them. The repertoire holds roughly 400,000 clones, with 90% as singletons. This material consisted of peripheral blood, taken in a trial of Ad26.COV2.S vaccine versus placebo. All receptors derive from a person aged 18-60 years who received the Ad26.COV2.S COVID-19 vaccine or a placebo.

CDR3 sequence (DNA): TGTGCCAGCAAACGTGGGGGGCCAGACACTGAAGCTTTCTTT. Translated: CASKRGGPDTEAFF. V and J are TRBV7-2 and TRBJ1-1, with D perhaps TRBD1 (6 bases). Trimming cost V 7 bases and J 3 bases, with 15 bases left between them. CDR1 is SGHTA, CDR2 FQGNSA, per germline. This CDR3 contains 14 residues.

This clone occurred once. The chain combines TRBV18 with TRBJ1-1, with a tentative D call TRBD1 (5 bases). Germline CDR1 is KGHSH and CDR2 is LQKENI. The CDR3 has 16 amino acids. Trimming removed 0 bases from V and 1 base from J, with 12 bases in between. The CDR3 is CASSPPGPAANTEAFF. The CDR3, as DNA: TGTGCCAGCTCACCACCGGGACCCGCGGCGAACACTGAAGCTTTCTTT.

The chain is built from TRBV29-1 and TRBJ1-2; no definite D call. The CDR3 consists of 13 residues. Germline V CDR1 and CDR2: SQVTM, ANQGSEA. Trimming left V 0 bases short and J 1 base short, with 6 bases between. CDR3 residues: CSVEEPHNYGYTF. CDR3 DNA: TGCAGCGTTGAAGAGCCTCATAACTATGGCTACACCTTC.

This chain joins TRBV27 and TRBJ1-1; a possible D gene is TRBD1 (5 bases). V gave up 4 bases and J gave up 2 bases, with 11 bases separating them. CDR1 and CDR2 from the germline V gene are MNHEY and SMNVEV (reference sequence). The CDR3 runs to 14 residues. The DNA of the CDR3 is TGTGCCAGCAGTTCCGGGACCTATAACACTGAAGCTTTCTTT. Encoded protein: CASSSGTYNTEAFF.

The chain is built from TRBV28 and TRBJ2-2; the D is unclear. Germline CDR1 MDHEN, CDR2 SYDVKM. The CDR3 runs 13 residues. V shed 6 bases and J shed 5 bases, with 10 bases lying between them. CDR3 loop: CASRGGLTGELFF. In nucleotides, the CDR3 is TGTGCCAGCAGGGGTGGGTTAACCGGGGAGCTGTTTTTT.

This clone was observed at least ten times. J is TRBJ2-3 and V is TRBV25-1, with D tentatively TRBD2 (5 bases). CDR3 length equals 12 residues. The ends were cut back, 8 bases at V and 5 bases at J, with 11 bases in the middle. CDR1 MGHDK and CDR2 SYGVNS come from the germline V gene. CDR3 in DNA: TGTGCCAGCTCCCATCGGGGAGATACGCAGTATTTT. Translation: CASSHRGDTQYF. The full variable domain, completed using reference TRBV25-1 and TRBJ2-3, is EADIYQTPRYLVIGTGKKITLECSQTMGHDKMYWYQQDPGMELHLIHYSYGVNSTEKGDLSSESTVSRIRTEHFPLTLESARPSHTSQYLCASSHRGDTQYFGPGTRLTVL.

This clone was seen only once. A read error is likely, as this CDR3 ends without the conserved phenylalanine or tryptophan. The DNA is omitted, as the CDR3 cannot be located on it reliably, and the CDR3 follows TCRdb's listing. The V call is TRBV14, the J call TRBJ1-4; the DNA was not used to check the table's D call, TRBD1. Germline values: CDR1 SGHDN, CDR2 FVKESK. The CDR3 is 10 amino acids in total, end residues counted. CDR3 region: CASRPQGPRD.

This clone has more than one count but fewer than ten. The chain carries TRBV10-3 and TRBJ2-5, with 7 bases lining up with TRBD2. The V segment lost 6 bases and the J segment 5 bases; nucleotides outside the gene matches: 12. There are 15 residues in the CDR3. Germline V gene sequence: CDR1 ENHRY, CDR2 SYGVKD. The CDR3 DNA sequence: TGTGCCATCAGCGACTCGGCGGGAGCTTATGAGACCCAGTACTTC. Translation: CAISDSAGAYETQYF.

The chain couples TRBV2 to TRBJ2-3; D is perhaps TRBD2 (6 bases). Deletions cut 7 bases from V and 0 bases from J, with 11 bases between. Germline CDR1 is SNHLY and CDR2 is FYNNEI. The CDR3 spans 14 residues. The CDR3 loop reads CASTGDSSTDTQYF. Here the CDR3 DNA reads TGTGCCAGCACGGGGGACTCGAGCACAGATACGCAGTATTTT. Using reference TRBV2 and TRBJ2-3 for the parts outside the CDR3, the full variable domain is EPEVTQTPSHQVTQMGQEVILRCVPISNHLYFYWYRQILGQKVEFLVSFYNNEISEKSEIFDDQFSVERPDGSNFTLKIRSTKLEDSAMYFCASTGDSSTDTQYFGPGTRLTVL.

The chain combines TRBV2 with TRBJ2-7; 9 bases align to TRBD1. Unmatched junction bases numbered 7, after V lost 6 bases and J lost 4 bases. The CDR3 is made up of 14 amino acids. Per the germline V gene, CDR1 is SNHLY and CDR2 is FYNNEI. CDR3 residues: CASRTGTGNYEQYF. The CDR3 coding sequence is TGTGCCAGCAGGACCGGGACAGGGAATTACGAGCAGTACTTC.

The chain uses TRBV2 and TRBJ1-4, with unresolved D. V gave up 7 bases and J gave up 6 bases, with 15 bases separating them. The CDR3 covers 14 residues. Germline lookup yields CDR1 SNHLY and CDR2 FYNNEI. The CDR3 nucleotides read TGTGCCAGCAATCTGGGGAGGGTTGATGAAAAACTGTTTTTT. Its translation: CASNLGRVDEKLFF.

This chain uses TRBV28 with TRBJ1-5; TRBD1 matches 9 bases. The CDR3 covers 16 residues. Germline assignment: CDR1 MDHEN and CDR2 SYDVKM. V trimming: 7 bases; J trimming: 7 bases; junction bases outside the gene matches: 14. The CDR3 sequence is CASNTPGAGQGQPQHF. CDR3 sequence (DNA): TGTGCCAGCAATACCCCCGGGGCGGGACAGGGACAGCCCCAGCATTTT.

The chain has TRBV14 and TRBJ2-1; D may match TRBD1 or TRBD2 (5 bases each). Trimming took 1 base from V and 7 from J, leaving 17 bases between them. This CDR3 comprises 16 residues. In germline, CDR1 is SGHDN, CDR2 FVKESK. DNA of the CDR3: TGTGCCAGCAGCCAAGCCTCAGGGTTTTGGGGGAATGAGCAGTTCTTC. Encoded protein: CASSQASGFWGNEQFF.

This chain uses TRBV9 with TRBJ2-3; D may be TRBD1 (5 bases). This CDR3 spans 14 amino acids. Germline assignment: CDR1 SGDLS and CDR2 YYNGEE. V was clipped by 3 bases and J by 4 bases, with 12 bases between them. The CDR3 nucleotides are TGTGCCAGCAGCGGGGGTAGCAGGGCAGATACGCAGTATTTT. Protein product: CASSGGSRADTQYF.

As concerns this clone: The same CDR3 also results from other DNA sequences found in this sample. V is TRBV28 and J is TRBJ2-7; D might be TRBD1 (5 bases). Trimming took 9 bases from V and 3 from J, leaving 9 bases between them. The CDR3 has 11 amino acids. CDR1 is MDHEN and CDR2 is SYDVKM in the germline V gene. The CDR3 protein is CASSRGYEQYF. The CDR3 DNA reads TGTGCCAGTAGTAGGGGCTACGAGCAGTACTTC.

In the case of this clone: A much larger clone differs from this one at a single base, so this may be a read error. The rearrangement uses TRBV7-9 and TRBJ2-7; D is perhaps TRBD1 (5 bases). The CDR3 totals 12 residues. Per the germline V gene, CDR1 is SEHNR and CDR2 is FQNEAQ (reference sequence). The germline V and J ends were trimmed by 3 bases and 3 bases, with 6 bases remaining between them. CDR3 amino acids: CASSFDSYEQYF. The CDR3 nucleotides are TGTGCCAGCAGCTTTGACAGCTACGAGCAGTACTTC. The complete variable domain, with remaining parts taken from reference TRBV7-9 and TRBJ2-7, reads DTGVSQNPRHKITKRGQNVTFRCDPISEHNRLYWYRQTLGQGPEFLTYFQNEAQLEKSRLLSDRFSAERPKGSFSTLEIQRTEQGDSAMYLCASSFDSYEQYFGPGTRLTVT.

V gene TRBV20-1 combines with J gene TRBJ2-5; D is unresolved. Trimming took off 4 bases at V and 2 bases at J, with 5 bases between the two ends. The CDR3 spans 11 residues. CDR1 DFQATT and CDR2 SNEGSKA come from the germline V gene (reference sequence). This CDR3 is CSANTQETQYF. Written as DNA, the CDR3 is TGCAGTGCTAATACACAAGAGACCCAGTACTTC.

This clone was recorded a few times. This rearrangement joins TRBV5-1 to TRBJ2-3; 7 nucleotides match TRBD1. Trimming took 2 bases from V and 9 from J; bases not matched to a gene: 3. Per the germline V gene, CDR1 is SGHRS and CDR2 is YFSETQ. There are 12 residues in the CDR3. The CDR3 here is CASSFDRATQYF. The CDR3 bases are TGCGCCAGCAGCTTCGACAGGGCGACGCAGTATTTT. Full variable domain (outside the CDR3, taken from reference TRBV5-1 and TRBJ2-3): KAGVTQTPRYLIKTRGQQVTLSCSPISGHRSVSWYQQTPGQGLQFLFEYFSETQRNKGNFPGRFSGRQFSNSRSEMNVSTLELGDSALYLCASSFDRATQYFGPGTRLTVL.

In DNA form, the CDR3 reads TGTGCCAGCAGTTCCAGCCTCCGTGAGCAGTTCTTC. Translation: CASSSSLREQFF. The V call is TRBV11-2, the J call TRBJ2-1; D is unresolved. V shed 6 bases and J shed 9 bases, with 12 bases lying between them. Germline V gives CDR1 SGHAT, CDR2 FQNNGV. The CDR3 runs to 12 residues.

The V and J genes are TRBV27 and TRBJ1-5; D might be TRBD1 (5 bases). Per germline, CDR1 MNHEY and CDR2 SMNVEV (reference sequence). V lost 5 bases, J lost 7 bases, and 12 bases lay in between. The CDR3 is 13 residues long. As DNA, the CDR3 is TGTGCCAGCAGTCAATCCCGACAGCAGCCCCAGCATTTT. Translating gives CASSQSRQQPQHF.

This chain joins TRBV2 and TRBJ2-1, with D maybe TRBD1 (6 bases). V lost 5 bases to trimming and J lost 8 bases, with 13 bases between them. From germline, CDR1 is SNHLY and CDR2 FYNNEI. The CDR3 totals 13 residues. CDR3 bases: TGTGCCAGCAGTTTGGCTGGGGGCGATGAGCAGTTCTTC. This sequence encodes CASSLAGGDEQFF.

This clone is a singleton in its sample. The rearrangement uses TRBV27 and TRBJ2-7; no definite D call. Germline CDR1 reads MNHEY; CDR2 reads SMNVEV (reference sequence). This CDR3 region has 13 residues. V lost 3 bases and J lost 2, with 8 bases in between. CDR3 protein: CASSFLVPYEQYF. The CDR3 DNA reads TGTGCCAGCAGTTTCCTCGTCCCCTACGAGCAGTACTTC.

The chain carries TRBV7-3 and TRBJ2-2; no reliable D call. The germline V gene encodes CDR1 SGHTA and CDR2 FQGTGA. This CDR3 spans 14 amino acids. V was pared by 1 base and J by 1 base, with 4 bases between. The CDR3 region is CASSLNWNTGELFF. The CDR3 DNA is TGTGCCAGCAGCTTAAACTGGAACACCGGGGAGCTGTTTTTT.

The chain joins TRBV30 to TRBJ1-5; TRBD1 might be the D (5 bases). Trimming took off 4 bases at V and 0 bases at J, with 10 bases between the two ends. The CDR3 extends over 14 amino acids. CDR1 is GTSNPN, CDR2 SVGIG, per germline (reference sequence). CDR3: CAWNSGGSNQPQHF. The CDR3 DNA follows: TGTGCCTGGAACTCTGGGGGTAGCAATCAGCCCCAGCATTTT.